This record looks at one TCR beta chain sequence and its context. Its antigen remains unidentified. Both 60 Vbeta primers and 13 Jbeta primers went into the PCR. Profiling relied on immunoSEQ multiplex PCR, and the TCRdb table lists in-frame clones only, not all of them. The sample contains 130,000 to 150,000 clones, approximately 74% of which appear only once. This CDR3 is 15 amino acids long. Germline V gene data show CDR1 as SNHLY and CDR2 as FYNNEI. Trimming pared 4 bases from V and 3 bases from J, leaving 16 bases between. This record belongs to a study of cytomegalovirus exposure and HLA in healthy donors. Study observations and caveats: Trimming of TCR beta V- and J-genes showed a link, identified in a later analysis, to a missense DCLRE1C variant. Exclusion as indistinguishable affected some V segments, including TRBV6-2 and TRBV6-3. There was a cluster of highly shared sequence variants that was likely a sequencing artifact. Compared with the approximately 680-donor mean, an Asian-associated ancestry cluster reportedly had fewer N-insertions, according to a later analysis.

The sequencing sample was made of PBMCs. This receptor was taken from a young man in good health and CMV-seropositive. The chain recombines TRBV2 with TRBJ2-7; D is ambiguous. The CDR3: CASSGLGTTYYEQYF. In DNA, the CDR3 is TGTGCCAGCAGTGGGTTGGGTACTACCTACTACGAGCAGTACTTC. Drawing the rest from reference TRBV2 and TRBJ2-7, the complete variable domain is EPEVTQTPSHQVTQMGQEVILRCVPISNHLYFYWYRQILGQKVEFLVSFYNNEISEKSEIFDDQFSVERPDGSNFTLKIRSTKLEDSAMYFCASSGLGTTYYEQYFGPGTRLTVT.